These 9 T cell receptor beta chains came from one sample sequenced in a study of a mutant IDH1 vaccine in newly diagnosed glioma. Time point specified: week 47, end of study. Doses comprised 300 ug of mutant IDH1 20-mer peptide each, plus topical imiquimod. Sequencing used immunoSEQ multiplex PCR; TCRdb keeps in-frame clones, though not all of them. This sample has fewer than 70,000 clones; 83% occur once, and the top ten carry more than 3%. No antigen is known for these receptors. This sample comprised PBMCs, obtained from a glioma patient whose treatment included an IDH1 peptide vaccine. These receptors were obtained from a man aged 25 to 45 with glioma.

The V call is TRBV13, the J call TRBJ2-1; 7 bases agree with TRBD1. Trimming took 3 bases from V and 0 from J; bases not matched to a gene: 5. Germline V gene sequence: CDR1 PRHDT, CDR2 FYEKMQ (reference sequence). The length of the CDR3 is 16 residues. Here the CDR3 DNA reads TGTGCCAGCAGCTTTGGCAGGGGGTTCTCCTACAATGAGCAGTTCTTC. Encoded protein: CASSFGRGFSYNEQFF.

The CDR3 DNA is TGCGCCAGCAGACTTGTTGGGGGGGTTGATGGCTACACCTTC. It yields the protein CASRLVGGVDGYTF. The chain combines TRBV4-1 with TRBJ1-2; tentatively, D is TRBD1 (5 bases). With 6 bases removed from V and 6 bases from J, the gap between germline ends came to 17 bases. The CDR3 consists of 14 residues. Germline-derived CDR1 and CDR2 are MGHRA and YSYEKL.

This chain connects TRBV6-6 to TRBJ2-5, with D perhaps TRBD2 (5 bases). This CDR3 is built from 16 residues. Trimming removed 2 bases at V and 0 bases at J, with 13 bases between. Germline CDR1 and CDR2: MNHNY and SVGAGI (reference sequence). Here the CDR3 DNA reads TGTGCCAGCAGTTACGCGGACGGGGAGTACCAAGAGACCCAGTACTTC. It encodes CASSYADGEYQETQYF.

This sequence joins TRBV27 and TRBJ2-7; 8 positions match TRBD1. Unmatched junction bases numbered 9, after V lost 8 bases and J lost 6 bases. The CDR3 loop spans 13 amino acids. Germline CDR1 and CDR2: MNHEY and SMNVEV (reference sequence). DNA for the CDR3: TGTGCCAGCGGAAGGCAGGGGGCTGGCGAGCAGTACTTC. It encodes CASGRQGAGEQYF.

This clone was detected only a few times. The chain combines TRBV6-5 with TRBJ1-4, with a weak D call TRBD1 (5 bases). Germline CDR1 reads MNHEY; CDR2 reads SVGAGI. This CDR3 contains 15 residues. Trimming left V 2 bases short and J 5 bases short, with 12 bases between. DNA of the CDR3: TGTGCCAGCAGTTACCGCGGGACGGTGAATGAAAAACTGTTTTTT. It specifies CASSYRGTVNEKLFF.

The chain couples TRBV7-9 to TRBJ2-4; unclear D gene. The length of the CDR3 is 16 residues. Germline-derived CDR1 and CDR2 are SEHNR and FQNEAQ (reference sequence). Trimming cost V 5 bases and J 0 bases, with 14 bases left between them. CDR3 nucleotide sequence: TGTGCCAGCAGCCCACAGCGTAGCACAGCCAAAAACATTCAGTACTTC. This encodes CASSPQRSTAKNIQYF.

On this clone itself: The junction shows a germline mismatch at one end, possibly a read error. In the same sample, other DNA sequences code for this CDR3. The rearrangement links TRBV4-1 to TRBJ1-6, with D uncertain. This CDR3 comprises 18 residues. Germline CDR1 MGHRA, CDR2 YSYEKL. The CDR3 protein is CASSQEGFGQKANSPLHF. DNA for the CDR3: TGCGCCAGCAGCCAAGAAGGGTTTGGGCAGAAGGCTAATTCGCCCCTCCACTTT.

This chain uses TRBV5-1 with TRBJ2-2; D is perhaps TRBD1 (6 bases). Trimming shortened V by 4 bases and J by 3 bases, and 16 bases separated the two germline ends. Germline loops: CDR1 SGHRS, CDR2 YFSETQ. The CDR3 runs to 16 residues. CDR3 DNA: TGCGCCAGCAGCCCACCATTGACAGGAGACACCGGGGAGCTGTTTTTT. As protein: CASSPPLTGDTGELFF.

The chain employs TRBV7-9 and TRBJ2-3; 7 nucleotides match TRBD1. J lost 6 bases, V lost 3 bases, and 9 bases had no gene match. The CDR3 extends over 15 amino acids. Germline V gene data show CDR1 as SEHNR and CDR2 as FQNEAQ (reference sequence). The DNA of the CDR3 is TGTGCCAGCAGCTTCCGGACAGGATTGATGGATACGCAGTATTTT. Protein sequence: CASSFRTGLMDTQYF.